This T cell receptor beta chain was profiled in a study of CD8 T cells in ankylosing spondylitis. Germline CDR1 SGDLS, CDR2 YYNGEE. V shed 4 bases and J 5 bases; nucleotides not matched to a gene: 12. This CDR3 spans 17 amino acids. TCRdb used MiXCR to reprocess the 5' RACE reads, holding one entry per CDR3 protein. The data contain 25,000 to 30,000 distinct CDR3 sequences, about 5.6% of them singletons. Findings and caveats of the study: It was reported that disease-linked clones were significantly enriched in matched ankylosing spondylitis synovial fluid.

Many counts were recorded for this clonotype. Its specificity is not known. Source material: blood, either unsorted or a sorted T cell fraction (not recorded which). The clonotype was recovered from a female donor with ankylosing spondylitis or in good health (not recorded which). The chain is built from TRBV9 and TRBJ2-5, with 12 bases fitting TRBD2. CDR3: CASSSGLAGGAQETQYF. The CDR3 nucleotides read TGTGCCAGCAGCTCGGGACTAGCGGGCGGAGCCCAGGAGACCCAGTACTTC.